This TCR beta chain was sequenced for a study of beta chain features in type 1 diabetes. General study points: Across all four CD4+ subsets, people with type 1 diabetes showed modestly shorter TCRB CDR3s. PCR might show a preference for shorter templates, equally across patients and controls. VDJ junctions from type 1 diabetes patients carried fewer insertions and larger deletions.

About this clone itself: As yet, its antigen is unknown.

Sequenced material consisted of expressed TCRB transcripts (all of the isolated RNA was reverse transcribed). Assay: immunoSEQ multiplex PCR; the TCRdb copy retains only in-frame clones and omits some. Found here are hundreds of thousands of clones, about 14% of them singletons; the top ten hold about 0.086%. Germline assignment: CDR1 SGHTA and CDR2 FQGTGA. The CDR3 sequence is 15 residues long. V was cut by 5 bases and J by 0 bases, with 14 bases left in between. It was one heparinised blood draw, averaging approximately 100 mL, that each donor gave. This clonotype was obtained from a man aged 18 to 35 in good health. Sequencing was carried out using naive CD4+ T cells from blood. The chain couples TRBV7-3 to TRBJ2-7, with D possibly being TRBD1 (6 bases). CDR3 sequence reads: CASSHTGIPSYEQYF. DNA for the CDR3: TGTGCCAGCAGCCACACAGGGATCCCCTCCTACGAGCAGTACTTC.